The entry below describes one T cell receptor (beta chain). TCRdb redid the calling of the 5' RACE reads with MiXCR, one entry per CDR3 protein. The sample contains around 390,000 distinct CDR3 sequences, about a sixth of which appear only once. The source of the sample is a study of T-cell memory formation after mild COVID-19. The clonotype was recovered from a man between 18 and 35 years old who had mild COVID-19 (a few samples of this study predate the infection). Cell type and time point are not known. The source material was PBMCs or a T cell subset sorted from them (not recorded which).

This CDR3 reads CASSQPQGTEAFF. The CDR3 DNA reads TGCGCCAGCAGCCAACCTCAGGGTACTGAAGCTTTCTTT. The V call is TRBV4-1, the J call TRBJ1-1; tentative D call: TRBD1 (5 bases). The CDR3 extends over 13 amino acids. With 2 bases removed from V and 5 bases from J, the gap between germline ends came to 9 bases. In germline, CDR1 is MGHRA, CDR2 YSYEKL.